One sample yielded the 22 T cell receptor beta chains listed below, sequenced in a study of neurological immune-mediated disorders. The sample's time point: technical triplicate 2. TCRdb recomputed calls from the 5' RACE reads with MiXCR, one row per CDR3 protein. In the table there are 31,000 or so distinct CDR3 sequences, about an eighth of which are singletons. Sequenced input: CD4+ T cells from blood. These receptor sequences come from a female donor with HTLV-1-associated myelopathy (HAM/TSP).

This clonotype was counted many times. The chain links TRBV7-2 to TRBJ2-7, with D unresolved. This CDR3 has 14 amino acids. V was pared by 2 bases and J by 4 bases, with 12 bases between. CDR1 is SGHTA, CDR2 FQGNSA, per germline. The CDR3 here is CASSLTPGTYEQYF. In DNA, the CDR3 is TGTGCCAGCAGCTTAACGCCCGGAACTTACGAGCAGTACTTC. The full variable domain, with the rest looked up from reference TRBV7-2 and TRBJ2-7, is GAGVSQSPSNKVTEKGKDVELRCDPISGHTALYWYRQSLGQGLEFLIYFQGNSAPDKSGLPSDRFSAERTGGSVSTLTIQRTQQEDSAVYLCASSLTPGTYEQYFGPGTRLTVT.

This clonotype showed up many times. This chain's CDR3 is CATGGQGTGANVLTF. The CDR3 DNA reads as TGTGCCACGGGCGGACAGGGGACAGGGGCCAACGTCCTGACTTTC. V and J are TRBV24-1 and TRBJ2-6; 9 bases agree with TRBD1. After removal of 10 bases from V and 4 bases from J, the junction contained 7 bases not matched to a gene. There are 15 residues in the CDR3. Germline V gene sequence: CDR1 KGHDR, CDR2 SFDVKD.

At least ten counts were recorded for this clonotype. This chain joins TRBV5-5 and TRBJ2-2; TRBD2 matches at 8 bases. CDR1 and CDR2 from the germline V gene are SGHKS and YYEKEE (reference sequence). J was trimmed by 8 bases and V by 0 bases; bases with no gene match: 12. The CDR3 consists of 17 residues. CDR3 in DNA: TGTGCCAGCAGCTTGGACTGGCGACTAGCGACCCTAGGGGAGCTGTTTTTT. It specifies CASSLDWRLATLGELFF.

This clonotype was counted ten times or more. The chain is built from TRBV27 and TRBJ2-5; weak D call: TRBD2 (5 bases). The CDR3 sequence is 14 residues long. Trimming took 5 bases from V and 1 from J, leaving 11 bases between them. Germline loops: CDR1 MNHEY, CDR2 SMNVEV (reference sequence). For the CDR3, the DNA is TGTGCCAGCAGTCCCAGGAGGACCCAAGAGACCCAGTACTTC. Its protein product is CASSPRRTQETQYF.

At least ten counts were recorded for this clonotype. The rearrangement links TRBV12-3 or TRBV12-4 to TRBJ1-5; maybe TRBD1 (5 bases). CDR3 length: 14 residues. Between the trimmed V and J ends, which lost 5 bases and 4 bases, there was a span of 12 bases. This CDR3 reads CASSTRDFNQPQHF. The CDR3 nucleotides read TGTGCCAGCAGTACCCGGGACTTTAATCAGCCCCAGCATTTT.

There are many counts of this clonotype. This rearrangement joins TRBV5-6 to TRBJ2-2; D perhaps matches TRBD1 (6 bases). V was cut by 2 bases and J by 4 bases, with 12 bases left in between. CDR1 and CDR2 from the germline V gene are SGHDT and YYEEEE. The CDR3 sequence is 15 residues long. The DNA for the CDR3 is TGTGCCAGCAGCTTCCAGGGGTATCGCACCGGGGAGCTGTTTTTT. Translated, it gives CASSFQGYRTGELFF.

This clonotype has a count of ten or more. CDR3 protein: CASSPSTGGAYGNTIYF. CDR3 DNA sequence: TGTGCCAGCAGCCCTTCGACAGGGGGCGCATACGGAAACACCATATATTTT. This chain uses TRBV7-6 with TRBJ1-3; 10 bases agree with TRBD1. V was clipped by 5 bases and J by 4 bases; unmatched bases: 11. The CDR3 consists of 17 residues. Germline-derived CDR1 and CDR2 are SGHVS and FNYEAQ.

At least ten counts were recorded for this clonotype. The chain combines TRBV9 with TRBJ2-2, with 9 bases fitting TRBD1. The ends lost 3 bases at V and 2 bases at J; junction bases unmatched: 5. This CDR3 is built from 16 residues. Per germline, CDR1 SGDLS and CDR2 YYNGEE. The CDR3 spells CASSASGQGNTGELFF. The CDR3 DNA follows: TGTGCCAGCAGCGCCTCGGGACAGGGTAACACCGGGGAGCTGTTTTTT.

This clonotype was recorded at least ten times. The genes are TRBV7-2 and TRBJ2-2; D is possibly TRBD1 (5 bases). CDR1 SGHTA and CDR2 FQGNSA come from the germline V gene. The V end lost 8 bases, the J end lost 0 bases, and 10 bases lay between the germline ends. This CDR3 is built from 14 residues. Written as DNA, the CDR3 is TGTGCCAGCTGTTGGGGCCCGAACACCGGGGAGCTGTTTTTT. The encoded protein is CASCWGPNTGELFF.

This clonotype showed up many times. The J gene is TRBJ2-1, the V gene TRBV6-5; 7 bases are a match to TRBD2. The germline gives CDR1 MNHEY, CDR2 SVGAGI. The CDR3 covers 16 residues. V was clipped by 6 bases and J by 6 bases; unmatched bases: 14. This CDR3 reads CASRDSPAGIFNEQFF. CDR3 coding DNA: TGTGCCAGCAGAGACTCCCCAGCGGGAATTTTCAATGAGCAGTTCTTC.

The sample holds many counts of this clonotype. The chain combines TRBV5-1 with TRBJ2-3; D is ambiguous. V was cut by 4 bases and J by 2 bases, with 17 bases left in between. The CDR3 contains 16 residues. The germline CDR1 and CDR2 sequences are SGHRS and YFSETQ. The CDR3 sequence is CASSPGPGALTDTQYF. The CDR3 coding sequence is TGCGCCAGCAGCCCTGGACCAGGTGCCCTCACAGATACGCAGTATTTT.

The chain employs TRBV7-6 and TRBJ2-1; D may be TRBD2 (7 bases). V lost 6 bases, J lost 5 bases, and 11 bases lay in between. The CDR3 has 13 residues. CDR1 is SGHVS and CDR2 is FNYEAQ in the germline V gene. CDR3 DNA: TGTGCCAGCAGTGCGGGGGCGAACAATGAGCAGTTCTTC. Its protein is CASSAGANNEQFF.

Ten or more counts support this clonotype. The J gene is TRBJ1-1, the V gene TRBV20-1; D uncertain. The CDR3 runs 13 residues. Trimming took off 3 bases at V and 5 bases at J, with 13 bases between the two ends. Germline CDR1 is DFQATT and CDR2 is SNEGSKA (reference sequence). The CDR3 nucleotides are TGCAGTGCTAGTCCCGTAACAGTAACTGAAGCTTTCTTT. Its translation is CSASPVTVTEAFF.

This clonotype was found a few times. The chain carries TRBV2 and TRBJ2-1, with a tentative D call TRBD2 (5 bases). The CDR3 consists of 13 residues. Germline V CDR1 and CDR2: SNHLY, FYNNEI. V gave up 7 bases and J gave up 8 bases, with 15 bases separating them. CDR3 DNA sequence: TGTGCCAGCAAGAGCGGCGAGCGTGATGAGCAGTTCTTC. It is translated as CASKSGERDEQFF.

There are many counts of this clonotype. The rearrangement joins TRBV7-9 to TRBJ2-2; TRBD1 agrees at 9 bases. This CDR3 is 14 amino acids long. Germline V gene sequence: CDR1 SEHNR, CDR2 FQNEAQ (reference sequence). V was clipped by 5 bases and J by 7 bases; unmatched bases: 5. CDR3 loop: CASSRGQGNGELFF. The CDR3 DNA is TGTGCCAGCAGCCGCGGACAGGGGAACGGGGAGCTGTTTTTT.

As to this clonotype: The junction departs from the called germline gene at one end, perhaps through a read error. The V gene is TRBV6-5, the J gene TRBJ1-5; the D gene is possibly TRBD1 (5 bases). The germline gives CDR1 MNHEY, CDR2 SVGAGI. This CDR3 has 15 amino acids. The CDR3 here is CVSRPLDRINQPQHF. The CDR3 nucleotides read TGTGTCAGCCGGCCACTCGACAGAATTAATCAGCCCCAGCATTTT.

V usage is TRBV6-6 and J usage is TRBJ2-2; D gene unclear. Germline V gives CDR1 MNHNY, CDR2 SVGAGI (reference sequence). V shed 8 bases and J shed 6 bases, with 19 bases lying between them. This CDR3 comprises 15 residues. The CDR3 DNA follows: TGTGCCAGCTCCAAAGCTGGGGTAGAGCCCGGGGAGCTGTTTTTT. This encodes CASSKAGVEPGELFF.

This clonotype appeared many times. The gene calls are TRBV7-9 and TRBJ1-5, with D unclear. There are 15 residues in the CDR3. The germline V gene encodes CDR1 SEHNR and CDR2 FQNEAQ (reference sequence). Trimming took 1 base from V and 2 from J, leaving 9 bases between them. The CDR3 DNA follows: TGTGCCAGCAGCTTAGGAACCGGCGGCAATCAGCCCCAGCATTTT. Protein sequence: CASSLGTGGNQPQHF.

Ten or more counts support this clonotype. The CDR3 spells CASSSDRDRDQAFF. The CDR3 coding sequence is TGTGCCAGCAGTTCCGACAGGGACAGGGATCAAGCTTTCTTT. This chain joins TRBV12-3 or TRBV12-4 and TRBJ1-1; 9 bases are shared with TRBD1. V trimming: 4 bases; J trimming: 9 bases; junction bases outside the gene matches: 9. This CDR3 contains 14 residues.

In its sample, this clonotype was seen many times. V usage is TRBV7-9 and J usage is TRBJ2-1; the D is unclear. Between the trimmed V and J ends, which lost 5 bases and 8 bases, there was a span of 19 bases. This CDR3 is built from 15 residues. Germline values: CDR1 SEHNR, CDR2 FQNEAQ (reference sequence). The DNA of the CDR3 is TGTGCCAGCAGCCGGGCCAGCCGTTCCATCGATGAGCAGTTCTTC. This codes for CASSRASRSIDEQFF.

This clonotype was picked up many times. V is TRBV5-1 and J is TRBJ2-7; 7 bases align to TRBD1. The V gene's germline CDR1 is SGHRS and CDR2 YFSETQ. J was trimmed by 5 bases and V by 3 bases; bases with no gene match: 14. CDR3 length: 16 amino acids. CDR3: CASSSSGQDLKDEQYF. The CDR3 DNA sequence: TGCGCCAGCAGCTCTTCCGGACAGGATTTAAAGGACGAGCAGTACTTC.

With respect to this clonotype: This may be a read error, as it is one base from a much larger clone. V usage is TRBV2 and J usage is TRBJ2-5; 7 bases align to TRBD2. Germline CDR1 and CDR2: SNHLY and FYNNEI. The CDR3 length is 16 residues. The J segment lost 6 bases and the V segment lost 4 bases, leaving 14 bases of the junction unmatched. The CDR3 protein is CASSVGLEGGFQTQYF. CDR3 nucleotides: TGTGCCAGCAGTGTCGGACTAGAGGGAGGTTTCCAGACCCAGTACTTC.